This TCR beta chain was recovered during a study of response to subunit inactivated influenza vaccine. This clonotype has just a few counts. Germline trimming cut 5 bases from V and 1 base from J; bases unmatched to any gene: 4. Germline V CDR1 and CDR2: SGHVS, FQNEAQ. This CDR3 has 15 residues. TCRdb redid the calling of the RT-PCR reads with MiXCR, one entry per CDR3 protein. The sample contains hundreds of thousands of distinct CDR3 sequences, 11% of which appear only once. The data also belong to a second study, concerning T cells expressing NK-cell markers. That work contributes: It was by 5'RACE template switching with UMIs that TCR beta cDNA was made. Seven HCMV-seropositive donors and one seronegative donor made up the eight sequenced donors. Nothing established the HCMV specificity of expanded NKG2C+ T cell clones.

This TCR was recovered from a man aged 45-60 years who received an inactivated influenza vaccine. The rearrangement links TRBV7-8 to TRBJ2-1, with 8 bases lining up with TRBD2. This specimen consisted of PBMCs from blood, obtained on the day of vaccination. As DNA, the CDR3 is TGTGCCAGCAGCATGCGGGGGGTTTCCTACAATGAGCAGTTCTTC. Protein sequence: CASSMRGVSYNEQFF.